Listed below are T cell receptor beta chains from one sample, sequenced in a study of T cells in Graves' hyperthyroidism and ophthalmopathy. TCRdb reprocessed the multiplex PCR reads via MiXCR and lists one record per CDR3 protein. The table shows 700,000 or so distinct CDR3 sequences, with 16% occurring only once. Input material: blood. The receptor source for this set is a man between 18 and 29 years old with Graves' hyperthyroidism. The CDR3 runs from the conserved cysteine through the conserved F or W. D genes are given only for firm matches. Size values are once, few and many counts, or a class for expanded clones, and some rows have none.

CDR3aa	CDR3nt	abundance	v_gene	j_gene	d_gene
CAISDPTGPSTDTQYF	TGTGCCATCAGTGACCCGACAGGCCCTAGCACAGATACGCAGTATTTT	few	TRBV10-3	TRBJ2-3	.
CAISEQREGGHF	TGTGCCATCAGTGAGCAAAGGGAGGGAGGGCACTTC	.	TRBV10-3	TRBJ2-5	TRBD2
CASRPHRGGDQYF	TGTGCCAGCAGGCCCCACAGGGGCGGGGACCAGTACTTC	.	TRBV6-1	TRBJ2-5	.
CASSDSTGVYFF	TGTGCCAGCAGCGACTCGACAGGGGTTTATTTCTTT	many	TRBV11-3	TRBJ1-1	TRBD1
CASSPGGGPGYEQYF	TGTGCCAGTAGTCCTGGCGGGGGGCCGGGCTACGAGCAGTACTTC	few	TRBV19	TRBJ2-7	TRBD2
CASSVETGTGELFF	TGCGCCAGCAGCGTCGAGACAGGGACCGGGGAGCTGTTTTTT	.	TRBV5-1	TRBJ2-2	TRBD1
CASTREDTEAFF	TGTGCCAGTACCAGGGAGGACACTGAAGCTTTCTTT	many	TRBV3-1	TRBJ1-1	.
CASSFPTLETQYF	TGTGCCAGCAGTTTTCCCACACTAGAGACCCAGTACTTC	few	TRBV12-3/TRBV12-4	TRBJ2-5	.
CASSMGTNEQYF	TGTGCCAGCAGCATGGGGACCAACGAGCAGTACTTC	.	TRBV9	TRBJ2-7	.
CASRRGTSVWNEQFF	TGTGCCAGCAGGAGGGGGACTAGCGTCTGGAATGAGCAGTTCTTC	.	TRBV27	TRBJ2-1	TRBD2
CASNMGGNEQFF	TGTGCCAGCAACATGGGGGGCAATGAGCAGTTCTTC	.	TRBV5-4	TRBJ2-1	.
CASRISNQPQHF	TGTGCCAGCCGGATTAGCAATCAGCCCCAGCATTTT	many	TRBV28	TRBJ1-5	.
CASSYSRQNTEAFF	TGTGCCAGCAGTTACTCGAGACAGAACACTGAAGCTTTCTTT	.	TRBV6-2/TRBV6-3	TRBJ1-1	.
CASSDDRAPTDTQYF	TGTGCCAGCAGCGATGACAGGGCCCCCACAGATACGCAGTATTTT	many	TRBV11-2	TRBJ2-3	TRBD1